The 10 T cell receptor beta chains below come from one sample, sequenced in a study of CD8+ T cells in alopecia areata. Extracted RNA was reverse transcribed into cDNA, the sequencing template. Repertoires were generated with immunoSEQ multiplex PCR, while TCRdb's copy carries only in-frame clones and drops some. The data contain some 170,000 clones, 63% of them singletons. The sequences come from CD4+ T cells sorted from blood, collected at week 0. The receptors originated from a human donor with alopecia areata.

This sequence joins TRBV2 and TRBJ1-1, with 8 bases matching TRBD1. Germline trimming cut 4 bases from V and 11 bases from J; bases unmatched to any gene: 3. The CDR3 is made up of 11 amino acids. Germline CDR1 and CDR2: SNHLY and FYNNEI. The CDR3 loop is CASSVGTGAFF. In DNA form, the CDR3 reads TGTGCCAGCAGTGTGGGGACAGGCGCTTTCTTT.

A few counts support this clone. The chain combines TRBV25-1 with TRBJ1-6; 7 bases align to TRBD1. V trimming: 6 bases; J trimming: 9 bases; junction bases outside the gene matches: 5. Germline V gives CDR1 MGHDK, CDR2 SYGVNS. The CDR3 runs 13 residues. The CDR3 sequence: CASSPDRVSPLHF. For the CDR3, the DNA is TGTGCCAGCAGCCCTGACAGGGTTTCACCCCTCCACTTT.

The rearrangement links TRBV4-3 to TRBJ2-6, with unresolved D. V lost 0 bases to trimming and J lost 4 bases, with 16 bases between them. The CDR3 consists of 18 residues. In germline, CDR1 is LGHNA, CDR2 YSLEER. The CDR3 coding sequence is TGCGCCAGCAGCCAAGATCTTCGGCAGGCATCGGGGGCCAACGTCCTGACTTTC. Protein: CASSQDLRQASGANVLTF.

Remarks on this clone: The sample contains more than one DNA sequence encoding this CDR3. The rearrangement joins TRBV2 to TRBJ2-2, with D unresolved. Looked up from germline, CDR1 is SNHLY and CDR2 is FYNNEI. This CDR3 spans 11 amino acids. Trimming left V 5 bases short and J 3 bases short, with 1 base between. CDR3 in DNA: TGTGCCAGCAGTTACACCGGGGAGCTGTTTTTT. This gives the protein CASSYTGELFF.

V usage is TRBV30 and J usage is TRBJ1-3; D perhaps matches TRBD1 (6 bases). V lost 2 bases and J lost 0, with 14 bases in between. This CDR3 spans 16 amino acids. CDR1 is GTSNPN and CDR2 is SVGIG in the germline V gene (reference sequence). The CDR3 DNA follows: TGTGCCTGGAGTTGGTTAGGGGGAAACTCTGGAAACACCATATATTTT. Its translation is CAWSWLGGNSGNTIYF.

The chain carries TRBV25-1 and TRBJ2-2, with a tentative D call TRBD2 (5 bases). CDR3 length: 14 amino acids. Germline assignment: CDR1 MGHDK and CDR2 SYGVNS. Trimming left V 6 bases short and J 7 bases short, with 15 bases between. The CDR3 DNA reads TGTGCCAGCAGAGGACCGGGGTCTGGCGGGGAGCTGTTTTTT. This gives the protein CASRGPGSGGELFF.

Only a few counts were recorded for this clone. V and J are TRBV10-3 and TRBJ2-3; 7 bases match TRBD1. CDR1 and CDR2 (germline): ENHRY, SYGVKD. V shed 4 bases and J 8 bases; nucleotides not matched to a gene: 9. The CDR3 is made up of 14 amino acids. This CDR3 is CAISAGTERGTQYF. Here the CDR3 DNA reads TGTGCCATCAGTGCCGGGACAGAAAGAGGTACGCAGTATTTT.

The chain carries TRBV4-1 and TRBJ1-1, with a possible D match to TRBD1 (5 bases). Germline V lookup: CDR1 MGHRA, CDR2 YSYEKL. This CDR3 comprises 15 residues. The V end lost 1 base, the J end lost 8 bases, and 17 bases lay between the germline ends. The CDR3 region is CASSQGGGSQREAFF. Here the CDR3 DNA reads TGCGCCAGCAGCCAAGGGGGGGGAAGTCAGAGAGAAGCTTTCTTT.

Only a few counts were recorded for this clone. The V call is TRBV5-4, the J call TRBJ2-1, with D maybe TRBD1 (6 bases). The germline V gene has CDR1 SGHNT and CDR2 YYREEE (reference sequence). CDR3 length: 14 residues. Trimming removed 2 bases from V and 2 bases from J, with 8 bases in between. In nucleotides, the CDR3 is TGTGCCAGCAGCTTACAGGGCCCCTACAATGAGCAGTTCTTC. It is translated as CASSLQGPYNEQFF.

The rearrangement links TRBV18 to TRBJ1-4; no definite D call. CDR1 and CDR2 from the germline V gene are KGHSH and LQKENI. CDR3 length equals 15 residues. The V gene lost 0 bases and the J gene lost 8 bases, with 13 bases spanning the gap. The chain's CDR3 is CASSPPNSLDEKLFF. The CDR3 DNA reads as TGTGCCAGCTCACCACCTAACAGCTTGGACGAAAAACTGTTTTTT.